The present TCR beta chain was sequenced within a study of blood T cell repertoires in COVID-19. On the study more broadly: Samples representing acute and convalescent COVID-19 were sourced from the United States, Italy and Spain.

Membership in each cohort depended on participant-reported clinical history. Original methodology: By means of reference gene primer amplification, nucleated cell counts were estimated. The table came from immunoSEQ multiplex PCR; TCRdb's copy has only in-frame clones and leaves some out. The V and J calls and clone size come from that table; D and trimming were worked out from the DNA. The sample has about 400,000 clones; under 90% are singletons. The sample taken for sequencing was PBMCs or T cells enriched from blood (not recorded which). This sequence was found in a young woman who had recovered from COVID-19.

Here the CDR3 DNA reads TGTGCCAGCAGCCAAGCAGGGATGGACTATGGCTACACCTTC. Translation gives CASSQAGMDYGYTF. The V call is TRBV3-1 (or the pseudogene TRBV3-2), the J call TRBJ1-2; D perhaps matches TRBD1 (5 bases). Germline CDR1 is LGHDT and CDR2 is YNNKEL (reference sequence). Trimming stripped 1 base from V and 3 bases from J, with 9 bases between. The CDR3 runs 14 residues.